A selection of T cell receptor beta chains follows, all from one sample in a study of shared clonotypes between healthy human individuals. Assay: immunoSEQ multiplex PCR; the TCRdb copy retains only in-frame clones and omits some. Among millions of clones listed, 85% to 95% were seen once. Sequencing used naive CD4+ T cells sorted from blood. The receptors were gathered from a man younger than 35 in good health. Both conserved end residues are part of each CDR3.

CASRTGTTGSEKLFF	15	TRBJ1-4	TRBV6-1
CAISGGRGITEAFF	14	TRBJ1-1	TRBV10-3
CASSSPTYGTNQETQYF	17	TRBJ2-5	TRBV25-1
CAISESIEAFF	11	TRBJ1-1	TRBV10-3
CASTSAGGRTEAFF	14	TRBJ1-1	TRBV6-5
CASRSKNQETQYF	13	TRBJ2-5	TRBV7-9
CASSQVFELAPYSYEQYF	18	TRBJ2-7	TRBV4-2
CASSQDWAAYNSPLHF	16	TRBJ1-6	TRBV4-2
CASSGQGATEAFF	13	TRBJ1-1	TRBV10-1
CASSIQINQPQHF	13	TRBJ1-5	TRBV19
CATSRDRGNQPQHF	14	TRBJ1-5	TRBV15
CASVLDRNTGELFF	14	TRBJ2-2	TRBV5-1
CASSSGLAEQETQYF	15	TRBJ2-5	TRBV7-2
CASSLPGSGRDGHYGYTF	18	TRBJ1-2	TRBV5-4
CASSTGTDYGYTF	13	TRBJ1-2	TRBV5-1
CASSSRQSNEQFF	13	TRBJ2-1	TRBV9
CAWSLMAGYTF	11	TRBJ1-2	TRBV30
CASSRSGSAFYNEQFF	16	TRBJ2-1	TRBV4-3
CASSVAGFGNEQYF	14	TRBJ2-7	TRBV9
CASSQARQGHGYTF	14	TRBJ1-2	TRBV7-2
CASSQLAVGSGANVLTF	17	TRBJ2-6	TRBV4-3
CASSLGSGNSPLHF	14	TRBJ1-6	TRBV7-2
CASSLDGGGNNEQFF	15	TRBJ2-1	TRBV7-9
CASSVLQMGRGTEAFF	16	TRBJ1-1	TRBV2
CASSVGGAYEQYF	13	TRBJ2-7	TRBV27
CASSLRGTSGAYF	13	TRBJ2-3	TRBV28
CASSLVGGEETQYF	14	TRBJ2-5	TRBV5-1
CASSHDTGWNNEQFF	15	TRBJ2-1	TRBV9
CASTEGDRGNQPQHF	15	TRBJ1-5	TRBV6-1
CAWQLPKGPVAEAFF	15	TRBJ1-1	TRBV30
CASRGVNQPQHF	12	TRBJ1-5	TRBV28
CASSLALTVPSYEQYF	16	TRBJ2-7	TRBV7-2
CAWSATAMNTEAFF	14	TRBJ1-1	TRBV30
CASSQDVTDRSFYEQYF	17	TRBJ2-7	TRBV4-1
CASSEAAGVSVYEQYF	16	TRBJ2-7	TRBV6-1
CASSGARLAGGPYNEQFF	18	TRBJ2-1	TRBV6-4
CASSLSQASGNTIYF	15	TRBJ1-3	TRBV5-5
CASSLGASSGQETQYF	16	TRBJ2-5	TRBV5-1
CASSKGRQGMKTQYF	15	TRBJ2-5	TRBV19
CASSDGTVGELFF	13	TRBJ2-2	TRBV7-2
CASSVGTGGSYEQYF	15	TRBJ2-7	TRBV7-2
CAWGLQGTTTGELFF	15	TRBJ2-2	TRBV30
CASSPGTSGAYEQYF	15	TRBJ2-7	TRBV19
CASSESGLENIQYF	14	TRBJ2-4	TRBV10-1
CASSQEGVGPYNEQFF	16	TRBJ2-1	TRBV4-3
CASSLEVISGNTIYF	15	TRBJ1-3	TRBV5-1
CASSDWTAGANVLTF	15	TRBJ2-6	TRBV6-1
CASSFEAGGSGKPQHF	16	TRBJ1-5	TRBV7-8
CASSYKGSSYNEQFF	15	TRBJ2-1	TRBV6-5
CAISESMGGSNQPQHF	16	TRBJ1-5	TRBV10-3
CAIRGSSSYEQYF	13	TRBJ2-7	TRBV10-3
CASRVTVSGNQPQHF	15	TRBJ1-5	TRBV6-1
CASSIAGGAAQYF	13	TRBJ2-7	TRBV19
CASSPWGGNTIYF	13	TRBJ1-3	TRBV14
CASGPFGGGSTDTQYF	16	TRBJ2-3	TRBV19
CASSPLPLSYNSPLHF	16	TRBJ1-6	TRBV18
CASSPPEQVYGYTF	14	TRBJ1-2	TRBV28
CASSARSFKNEKLFF	15	TRBJ1-4	TRBV9